The clone carrying this T cell receptor beta chain has more than one count but fewer than ten. J lost 7 bases, V lost 7 bases, and 6 bases had no gene match. In germline, CDR1 is SNHLY, CDR2 FYNNEI. The CDR3 sequence is 13 residues long. This sample is drawn from a study of blood T cell repertoires in COVID-19. Study information: From the United States, Italy and Spain came samples of acute and convalescent COVID-19. T cells, B-cell-depleted T cells, or PBMCs supplied cDNA or gDNA.

As originally analysed: It was from reference gene primer amplification that nucleated cell counts were estimated. Profiling relied on immunoSEQ multiplex PCR, and the TCRdb table lists in-frame clones only, not all of them. V and J calls and clone size come straight from that table; D and trimming were deduced from the DNA. The repertoire has about 98,000 clones, 84% of them found once; the top ten carry 9.5% to 10%. The gene calls are TRBV2 and TRBJ1-5, with 8 bases fitting TRBD1. The specimen was peripheral blood. The origin of this receptor is a man aged 35 to 55 with active or convalescent COVID-19. For the CDR3, the DNA is TGTGCCAGCATAAAAGGGACAGGCCAGCCCCAGCATTTT. Residues: CASIKGTGQPQHF.